This TCR beta chain originates from a study of CD8 T cells in ankylosing spondylitis. V was clipped by 4 bases and J by 5 bases; unmatched bases: 13. Germline-derived CDR1 and CDR2 are MNHEY and SMNVEV (reference sequence). There are 18 residues in the CDR3. TCRdb re-called the 5' RACE reads through MiXCR, storing one row per CDR3 protein. This sample has under 400,000 distinct CDR3 sequences, with 9.5% to 13% found just once. This clonotype appeared many times. J is TRBJ2-1 and V is TRBV27; TRBD2 aligns across 11 bases. Source material: blood, either unsorted or a sorted T cell fraction (not recorded which). The TCR was taken from a female donor with ankylosing spondylitis or in good health (not recorded which). The CDR3 region is CASSSPTAGTSGHNEQFF. As DNA, the CDR3 is TGTGCCAGCAGTTCTCCGACGGCCGGGACTAGCGGCCACAATGAGCAGTTCTTC.